The sequence of this TCR beta chain was determined in a study of blood T cell repertoires in COVID-19. Clones were read by immunoSEQ multiplex PCR, and TCRdb kept only the in-frame ones, dropping some. The table shows around 30,000 clones, with over 75% occurring only once. This clone was counted only a few times. This sequence originates from a woman in her 70s with active or convalescent COVID-19. The sequencing sample was made of peripheral blood.

As DNA, the CDR3 is TGTGCCATCAGTGAGTCGGGCAGCTGGAACACTGAAGCTTTCTTT. This sequence encodes CAISESGSWNTEAFF. The chain uses TRBV10-3 and TRBJ1-1; D gene unclear. The CDR3 covers 15 residues. The germline V gene has CDR1 ENHRY and CDR2 SYGVKD. V lost 0 bases and J 1 base, leaving 9 bases between the germline ends.